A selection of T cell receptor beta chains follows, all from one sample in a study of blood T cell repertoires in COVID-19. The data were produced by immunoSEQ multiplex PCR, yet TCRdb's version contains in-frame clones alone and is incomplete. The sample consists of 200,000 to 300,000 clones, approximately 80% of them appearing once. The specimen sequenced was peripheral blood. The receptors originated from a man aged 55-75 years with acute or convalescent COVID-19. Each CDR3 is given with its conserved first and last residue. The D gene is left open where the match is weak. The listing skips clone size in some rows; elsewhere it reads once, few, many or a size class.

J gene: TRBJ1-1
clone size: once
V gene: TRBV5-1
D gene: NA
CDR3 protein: CASSDSGAAPTEAFF
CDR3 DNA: TGCGCCAGCAGCGATTCTGGGGCTGCGCCCACTGAAGCTTTCTTT

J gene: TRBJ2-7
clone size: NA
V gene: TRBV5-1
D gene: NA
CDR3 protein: CASSLTSRDPKQYF
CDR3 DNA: TGCGCCAGCAGCTTGACTAGCCGGGACCCCAAGCAGTACTTC

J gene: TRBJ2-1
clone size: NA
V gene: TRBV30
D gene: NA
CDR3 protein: CAWSPGQRNEQFF
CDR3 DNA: TGTGCCTGGAGCCCGGGACAACGCAATGAGCAGTTCTTC

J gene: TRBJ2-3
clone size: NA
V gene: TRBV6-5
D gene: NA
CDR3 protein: CASSTSWLTDTQYF
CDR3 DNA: TGTGCCAGCAGTACTAGCTGGTTGACAGATACGCAGTATTTT

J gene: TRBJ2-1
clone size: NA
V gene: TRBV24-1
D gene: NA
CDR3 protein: CATSEADYNEQFF
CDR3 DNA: TGTGCCACCAGTGAGGCAGACTACAATGAGCAGTTCTTC

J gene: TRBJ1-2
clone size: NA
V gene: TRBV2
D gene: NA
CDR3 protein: CASISGAVRYGYTF
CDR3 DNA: TGTGCCAGCATATCAGGGGCAGTCCGCTATGGCTACACCTTC

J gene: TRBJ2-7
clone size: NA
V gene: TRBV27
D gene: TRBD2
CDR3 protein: CASSLRASGATLREQYF
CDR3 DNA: TGTGCCAGCAGTTTAAGGGCTAGCGGGGCTACTTTGCGTGAGCAGTACTTC

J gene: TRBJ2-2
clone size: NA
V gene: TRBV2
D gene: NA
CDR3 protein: CASSTTGYTGELFF
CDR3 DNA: TGTGCCAGCAGCACCACAGGGTACACCGGGGAGCTGTTTTTT

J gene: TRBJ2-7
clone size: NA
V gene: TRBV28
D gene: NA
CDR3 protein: CASSFADSYEQYF
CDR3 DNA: TGTGCCAGCAGTTTCGCGGACTCCTACGAGCAGTACTTC

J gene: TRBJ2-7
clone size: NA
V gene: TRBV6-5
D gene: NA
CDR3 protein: CASSLFSGSYEQYF
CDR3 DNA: TGTGCCAGCAGCCTTTTTAGCGGCTCCTACGAGCAGTACTTC

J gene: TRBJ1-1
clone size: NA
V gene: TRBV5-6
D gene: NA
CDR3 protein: CASRLDRNTEAFF
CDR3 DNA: TGTGCCAGCAGGTTGGACAGGAACACTGAAGCTTTCTTT

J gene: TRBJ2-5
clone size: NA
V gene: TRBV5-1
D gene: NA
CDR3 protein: CASSLATGEQETQYF
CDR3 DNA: TGCGCCAGCAGCTTAGCCACGGGAGAACAAGAGACCCAGTACTTC

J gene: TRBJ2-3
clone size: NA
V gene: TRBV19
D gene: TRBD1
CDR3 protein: CASRGQGSTDTQYF
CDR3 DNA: TGTGCCAGTAGAGGACAGGGGAGCACAGATACGCAGTATTTT

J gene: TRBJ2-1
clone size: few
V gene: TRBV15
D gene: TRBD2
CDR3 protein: CATSRVGLVDTNEQFF
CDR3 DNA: TGTGCCACCAGCAGAGTTGGACTAGTGGACACAAATGAGCAGTTCTTC

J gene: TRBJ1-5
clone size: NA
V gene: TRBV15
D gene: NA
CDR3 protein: CATSRSGGQPQHF
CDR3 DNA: TGTGCCACCAGCAGGTCGGGGGGTCAGCCCCAGCATTTT

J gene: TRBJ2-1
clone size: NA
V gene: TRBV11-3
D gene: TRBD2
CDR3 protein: CASSLAGTSGSSYNEQFF
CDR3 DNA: TGTGCCAGCAGCTTAGCCGGGACTAGCGGGAGTTCCTACAATGAGCAGTTCTTC

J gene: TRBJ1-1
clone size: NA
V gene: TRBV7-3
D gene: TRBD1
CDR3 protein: CASSSQGAKDTEAFF
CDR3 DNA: TGTGCCAGCAGCTCACAGGGGGCGAAGGACACTGAAGCTTTCTTT

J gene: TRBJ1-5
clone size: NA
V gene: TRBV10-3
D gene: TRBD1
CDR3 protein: CAISEDRVQPQHF
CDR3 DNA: TGTGCCATCAGTGAGGACAGGGTTCAGCCCCAGCATTTT

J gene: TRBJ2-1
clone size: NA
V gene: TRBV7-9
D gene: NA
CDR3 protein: CASSLRGVDNEQFF
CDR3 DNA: TGTGCCAGCAGCTTACGCGGAGTTGACAATGAGCAGTTCTTC

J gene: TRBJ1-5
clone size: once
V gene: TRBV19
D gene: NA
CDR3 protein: CASTSVGGTVNQPQHF
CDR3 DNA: TGTGCCAGTACCTCGGTGGGGGGTACGGTCAATCAGCCCCAGCATTTT

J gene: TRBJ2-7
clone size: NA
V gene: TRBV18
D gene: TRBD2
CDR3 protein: CASSPPTSGDEQYF
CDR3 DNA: TGTGCCAGCTCACCACCGACTAGCGGGGACGAGCAGTACTTC

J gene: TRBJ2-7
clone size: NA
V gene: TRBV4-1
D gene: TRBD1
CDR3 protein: CASSYTGVGVDEQYF
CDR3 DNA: TGCGCCAGCAGCTATACAGGGGTCGGGGTGGACGAGCAGTACTTC

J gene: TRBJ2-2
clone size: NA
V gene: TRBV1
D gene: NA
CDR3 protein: CTSSQDKLAGGRNTGELFF
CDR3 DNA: TGCACCAGCAGCCAAGATAAACTAGCGGGGGGGAGGAACACCGGGGAGCTGTTTTTT

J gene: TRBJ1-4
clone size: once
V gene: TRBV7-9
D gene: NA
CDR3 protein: CASSIGQPSTNEKLFF
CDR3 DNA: TGTGCCAGCAGCATCGGACAGCCTTCAACTAATGAAAAACTGTTTTTT

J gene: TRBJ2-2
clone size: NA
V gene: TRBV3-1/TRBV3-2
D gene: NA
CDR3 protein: CASSIEGAGELFF
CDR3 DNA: TGTGCCAGCAGCATCGAGGGAGCCGGGGAGCTGTTTTTT

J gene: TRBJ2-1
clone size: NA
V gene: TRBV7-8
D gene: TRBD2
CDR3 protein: CASSLGRAGDYNEQFF
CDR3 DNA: TGTGCCAGCAGCTTAGGTAGAGCGGGGGATTACAATGAGCAGTTCTTC

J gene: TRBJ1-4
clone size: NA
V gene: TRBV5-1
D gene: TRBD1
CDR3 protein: CASSSGQGIEKLFF
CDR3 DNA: TGCGCCAGCAGCTCAGGACAGGGAATTGAAAAACTGTTTTTT

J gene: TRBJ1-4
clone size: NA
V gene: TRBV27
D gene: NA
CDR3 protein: CASSLFRAGMTEKLFF
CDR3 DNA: TGTGCCAGCAGTTTATTCAGGGCAGGGATGACTGAAAAACTGTTTTTT

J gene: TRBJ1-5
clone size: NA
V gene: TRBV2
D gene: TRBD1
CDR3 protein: CASSSGTGQQPQHF
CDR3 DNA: TGTGCCAGCAGTTCCGGGACAGGTCAACAGCCCCAGCATTTT

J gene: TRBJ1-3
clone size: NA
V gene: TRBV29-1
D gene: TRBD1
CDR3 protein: CSVEETGTGNTIYF
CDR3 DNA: TGCAGCGTTGAAGAGACAGGGACTGGAAACACCATATATTTT

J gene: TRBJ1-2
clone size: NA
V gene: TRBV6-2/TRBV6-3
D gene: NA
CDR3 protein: CASSYVGAKGYGYTF
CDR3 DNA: TGTGCCAGCAGTTACGTGGGGGCTAAGGGCTATGGCTACACCTTC

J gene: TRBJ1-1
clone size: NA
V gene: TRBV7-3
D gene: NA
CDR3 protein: CASSPVPGNTEAFF
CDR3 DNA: TGTGCCAGCAGCCCAGTTCCAGGGAACACTGAAGCTTTCTTT

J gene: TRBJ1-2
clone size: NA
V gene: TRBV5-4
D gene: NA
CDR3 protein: CASSLFRVGNGYTF
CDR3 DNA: TGTGCCAGCAGCTTATTCAGGGTGGGGAATGGCTACACCTTC

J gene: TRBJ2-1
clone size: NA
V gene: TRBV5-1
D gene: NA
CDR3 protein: CASSITVASYNEQFF
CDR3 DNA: TGCGCCAGCAGCATTACAGTGGCTTCCTACAATGAGCAGTTCTTC

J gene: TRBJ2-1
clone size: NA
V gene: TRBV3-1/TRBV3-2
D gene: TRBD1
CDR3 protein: CASSQGGTVYNEQFF
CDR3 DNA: TGTGCCAGCAGCCAAGGTGGGACAGTCTACAATGAGCAGTTCTTC

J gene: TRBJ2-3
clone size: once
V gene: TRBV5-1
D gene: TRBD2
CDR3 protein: CASSLGTSEYTDTQYF
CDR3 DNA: TGCGCCAGCAGCTTGGGGACTAGCGAGTACACAGATACGCAGTATTTT

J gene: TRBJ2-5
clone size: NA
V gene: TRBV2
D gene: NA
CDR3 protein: CAGRGRGGQETQYF
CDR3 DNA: TGTGCCGGAAGGGGGAGGGGTGGTCAAGAGACCCAGTACTTC

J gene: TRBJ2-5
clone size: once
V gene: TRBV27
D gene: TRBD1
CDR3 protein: CASSLAKGAAQETQYF
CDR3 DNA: TGTGCCAGCAGTCTCGCGAAGGGGGCAGCCCAAGAGACCCAGTACTTC

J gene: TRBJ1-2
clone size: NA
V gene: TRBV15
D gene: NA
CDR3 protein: CATSRSGTQGPYYGYTF
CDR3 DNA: TGTGCCACCAGCAGAAGTGGGACACAAGGACCTTACTATGGCTACACCTTC

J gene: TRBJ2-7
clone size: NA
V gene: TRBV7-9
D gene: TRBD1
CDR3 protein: CASSLAGTGHEQYF
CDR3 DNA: TGTGCCAGCAGCTTAGCCGGGACAGGGCACGAGCAGTACTTC

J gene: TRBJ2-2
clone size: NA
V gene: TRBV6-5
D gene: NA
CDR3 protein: CASSWQVNTGELFF
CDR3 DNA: TGTGCCAGCAGTTGGCAGGTTAACACCGGGGAGCTGTTTTTT

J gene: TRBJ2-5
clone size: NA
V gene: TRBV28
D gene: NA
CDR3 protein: CASSLIRGLGETQYF
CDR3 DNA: TGTGCCAGCAGTTTAATCCGCGGCCTCGGGGAGACCCAGTACTTC

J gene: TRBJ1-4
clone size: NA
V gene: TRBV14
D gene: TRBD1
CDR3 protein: CASSQIGTGTANEKLFF
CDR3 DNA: TGTGCCAGCAGCCAAATTGGGACAGGGACGGCTAATGAAAAACTGTTTTTT

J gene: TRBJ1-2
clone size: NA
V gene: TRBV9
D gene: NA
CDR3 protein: CASRASYGYTF
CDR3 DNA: TGTGCCAGCCGTGCTAGCTATGGCTACACCTTC

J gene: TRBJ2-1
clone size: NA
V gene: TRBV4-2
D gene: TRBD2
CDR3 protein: CASSQGVGGTSNYNEQFF
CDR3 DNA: TGTGCCAGCAGCCAAGGGGTAGGCGGGACTAGCAACTACAATGAGCAGTTCTTC

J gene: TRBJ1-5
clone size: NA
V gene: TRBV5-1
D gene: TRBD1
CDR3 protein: CASSSTGAGNQPQHF
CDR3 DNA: TGCGCCAGCAGCTCGACAGGGGCGGGGAATCAGCCCCAGCATTTT

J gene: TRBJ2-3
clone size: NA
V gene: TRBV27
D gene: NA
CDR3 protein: CASSPPQGRRSDTQYF
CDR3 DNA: TGTGCCAGCAGCCCCCCGCAGGGTCGACGCTCAGATACGCAGTATTTT

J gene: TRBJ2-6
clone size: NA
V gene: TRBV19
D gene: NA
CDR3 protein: CATRRSVSSGANVLTF
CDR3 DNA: TGTGCCACCCGCCGCAGCGTAAGCTCTGGGGCCAACGTCCTGACTTTC